The next 7 T cell receptor beta chains were all read from a single sample in a study of OX40 agonist ivuxolimab in advanced cancers. This table comes from immunoSEQ multiplex PCR, and its TCRdb copy is limited to in-frame clones, with some not included. The table lists 16,000 or so clones, over 70% of them singletons. This material consisted of CD4+ or CD8+ T cells sorted from blood, taken in a trial of the OX40 agonist ivuxolimab. Receptors originate from an adult with an advanced solid tumor such as melanoma, head and neck, liver or kidney cancer.

This clone is labeled medium-sized. V usage is TRBV2 and J usage is TRBJ2-3, with TRBD2 matching 10 bases. Germline V gene lookup returns CDR1 SNHLY and CDR2 FYNNEI. This CDR3 region has 16 residues. Unmatched junction bases numbered 7, after V lost 2 bases and J lost 5 bases. The CDR3: CASSELTSGAEDTQYF. Here the CDR3 DNA reads TGTGCCAGCAGTGAACTAACTAGCGGGGCTGAAGATACGCAGTATTTT.

The V gene is TRBV5-8, the J gene TRBJ1-2; TRBD1 matches at 7 bases. CDR3 length equals 13 residues. Germline assignment: CDR1 SGHTS and CDR2 YDEGEE. The V segment lost 5 bases and the J segment 4 bases; nucleotides outside the gene matches: 5. CDR3 loop: CASSSDRFYGYTF. CDR3 coding DNA: TGTGCCAGCAGTTCGGACAGGTTCTATGGCTACACCTTC.

The V gene is TRBV4-3, the J gene TRBJ2-5; 10 bases fit TRBD1. Looked up from germline, CDR1 is LGHNA and CDR2 is YSLEER. This CDR3 is built from 15 residues. Unmatched junction bases numbered 2, after V lost 4 bases and J lost 0 bases. CDR3 in amino acids: CASSRGTGDQETQYF. DNA for the CDR3: TGCGCCAGCAGCCGGGGGACAGGGGACCAAGAGACCCAGTACTTC.

The V and J genes are TRBV27 and TRBJ1-2; D may be TRBD1 (5 bases). V was shortened by 6 bases and J by 4 bases, with 9 bases between the two germline ends. In germline, CDR1 is MNHEY, CDR2 SMNVEV (reference sequence). The CDR3 contains 12 residues. The CDR3 here is CASRGGVYGYTF. The CDR3 coding sequence is TGTGCCAGCAGGGGGGGGGTCTATGGCTACACCTTC.

The chain is built from TRBV5-6 and TRBJ1-2; D is unresolved. Trimming cost V 3 bases and J 7 bases, with 10 bases left between them. This CDR3 has 12 residues. Germline CDR1 SGHDT, CDR2 YYEEEE. Written as DNA, the CDR3 is TGTGCCAGCAGCTCTGAGCTTCTTGGCTACACCTTC. Translation gives CASSSELLGYTF. The variable domain in full, completed from reference TRBV5-6 and TRBJ1-2, reads DAGVTQSPTHLIKTRGQQVTLRCSPKSGHDTVSWYQQALGQGPQFIFQYYEEEERQRGNFPDRFSGHQFPNYSSELNVNALLLGDSALYLCASSSELLGYTFGSGTRLTVV.

The genes are TRBV13 and TRBJ1-2; TRBD1 aligns across 7 bases. The CDR3 extends over 13 amino acids. The V and J ends lost 5 bases and 3 bases, in that order; junction bases with no gene match: 3. Germline V gives CDR1 PRHDT, CDR2 FYEKMQ (reference sequence). Here the CDR3 DNA reads TGTGCCAGCAGCCAGACAGGGCACTATGGCTACACCTTC. Translation: CASSQTGHYGYTF.

This clone turned up a few times. The J gene is TRBJ1-1, the V gene TRBV13, with TRBD1 matching 7 bases. The V segment lost 4 bases and the J segment 1 base; nucleotides outside the gene matches: 3. The germline gives CDR1 PRHDT, CDR2 FYEKMQ (reference sequence). The CDR3 is 14 amino acids. The CDR3 nucleotides are TGTGCCAGCAGCTGGACAGGAGAGAACACTGAAGCTTTCTTT. Amino acids: CASSWTGENTEAFF.